Listed below are T cell receptor beta chains from one sample, sequenced in a study of blood T cell repertoires in COVID-19. Assay used: immunoSEQ multiplex PCR; TCRdb lists only in-frame clones, some missing. The profile shows about 240,000 clones, roughly 80% of them singletons. The sequencing input was peripheral blood. The receptors here all came from a woman aged 80 or older with acute or convalescent COVID-19. The CDR3 runs from the conserved cysteine through the conserved F or W. D genes are given only for firm matches.

D gene: -
J gene: TRBJ2-1
V gene: TRBV18
CDR3 DNA: TGTGCCAGCTCACCAATAATTATCCGGGACAATGAGCAGTTCTTC
CDR3 protein: CASSPIIIRDNEQFF

D gene: -
J gene: TRBJ1-2
V gene: TRBV21-1
CDR3 DNA: TGTGCCAGCAGCAAATTCCGGACAGGCTATGGCTACACCTTC
CDR3 protein: CASSKFRTGYGYTF

D gene: TRBD2
J gene: TRBJ2-3
V gene: TRBV9
CDR3 DNA: TGTGCCAGCAGCGTAGAAGGCGGGGGGGCAGATACGCAGTATTTT
CDR3 protein: CASSVEGGGADTQYF

D gene: TRBD2
J gene: TRBJ2-2
V gene: TRBV5-6
CDR3 DNA: TGTGCCAGCAGCCGCGGGACTAGCGGGGGCACCGGGGAGCTGTTTTTT
CDR3 protein: CASSRGTSGGTGELFF

D gene: TRBD1
J gene: TRBJ2-2
V gene: TRBV7-3
CDR3 DNA: TGTGCCAGCAGCTTAATATCAGGGGGCTTGAACACCGGGGAGCTGTTTTTT
CDR3 protein: CASSLISGGLNTGELFF

D gene: -
J gene: TRBJ2-2
V gene: TRBV6-5
CDR3 DNA: TGTGCCAGCAGTTACTCTGGGGGCGTAGACACCGGGGAGCTGTTTTTT
CDR3 protein: CASSYSGGVDTGELFF

D gene: TRBD1
J gene: TRBJ1-2
V gene: TRBV4-1
CDR3 DNA: TGCGCCAGCAGCCTGGCTCGGACAGGTGCGTATGGCTACACCTTC
CDR3 protein: CASSLARTGAYGYTF

D gene: TRBD1
J gene: TRBJ1-4
V gene: TRBV9
CDR3 DNA: TGTGCCAGCAGCGTAGGACAGGGGGCCACTAATGAAAAACTGTTTTTT
CDR3 protein: CASSVGQGATNEKLFF

D gene: TRBD1
J gene: TRBJ1-1
V gene: TRBV10-2
CDR3 DNA: TGCGCCAGCACCATAGGGGGCTACACTGAAGCTTTCTTT
CDR3 protein: CASTIGGYTEAFF

D gene: TRBD1
J gene: TRBJ1-3
V gene: TRBV3-1/TRBV3-2
CDR3 DNA: TGTGCCAGCAGCCAGTTGGGACAGCTATTTTCGGGAAACACCATATATTTT
CDR3 protein: CASSQLGQLFSGNTIYF

D gene: TRBD2
J gene: TRBJ2-1
V gene: TRBV6-5
CDR3 DNA: TGTGCCAGCAGCCCGACTAGCGGGGCTAATGAGCAGTTCTTC
CDR3 protein: CASSPTSGANEQFF

D gene: -
J gene: TRBJ2-1
V gene: TRBV3-1/TRBV3-2
CDR3 DNA: TGTGCCAGCAGAACGAGACAGAATGAGCAGTTCTTC
CDR3 protein: CASRTRQNEQFF